This TCR beta chain was found in a study of response to subunit inactivated influenza vaccine. The count of this clonotype is one. Each CDR3 protein gets one entry after TCRdb re-called the RT-PCR reads with MiXCR. The sample contains 530,000 or so distinct CDR3 sequences, 25% of which appear only once. The V end was cut by 7 bases, the J end by 1 base, with 11 bases between. The CDR3 is 14 residues long. CDR1 and CDR2 (germline): MRHNA, SNTAGT. This receptor was taken from a man over 45 who received an inactivated influenza vaccine. The chain links TRBV6-4 to TRBJ2-4; D not certain. The sample here was CD4+ T cells sorted from PBMCs, taken roughly 5 days after vaccination. CDR3 DNA sequence: TGTGCCAGCACCGCGAGCGTGGCCAAAAACATTCAGTACTTC. Translated: CASTASVAKNIQYF.